This TCR beta chain was observed in a study of blood T cell repertoires in COVID-19. Study-level information: Italy, Spain and the United States were the sources of the convalescent and acute COVID-19 samples. PBMCs, B-cell-depleted T cells, or T cells provided the cDNA or gDNA that made up the material.

Under the authors' procedure: Quantification of nucleated cells was approximated via reference gene primer amplification. Assay used: immunoSEQ multiplex PCR; TCRdb lists only in-frame clones, some missing. The V and J calls and clone size come from that table; D and trimming were worked out from the DNA. This sample has roughly 250,000 clones, with around 81% found just once. Trimming took 0 bases from V and 1 from J, leaving 4 bases between them. The CDR3 spans 13 residues. Germline V gene sequence: CDR1 SGDLS, CDR2 YYNGEE. The V and J genes are TRBV9 and TRBJ1-1; no clear D gene. The sequencing input was peripheral blood. This TCR derives from a woman aged 55-70 years with active or convalescent COVID-19. DNA for the CDR3: TGTGCCAGCAGCGTAGATAGGAACACTGAAGCTTTCTTT. Protein product: CASSVDRNTEAFF. Full variable domain (remainder filled in from reference TRBV9 and TRBJ1-1): DSGVTQTPKHLITATGQRVTLRCSPRSGDLSVYWYQQSLDQGLQFLIQYYNGEERAKGNILERFSAQQFPDLHSELNLSSLELGDSALYFCASSVDRNTEAFFGQGTRLTVV.